The clone carrying this T cell receptor (beta chain) appeared many times. Antigen unknown. Genomic DNA templated the TCR beta VDJ and CDR3 profiling. From the reads, TCRdb called clonotypes with MiXCR, one entry per CDR3 protein. The sample contains roughly 170,000 distinct CDR3 sequences, around 60% of which appear only once. Germline CDR1 and CDR2: SGHDN and FVKESK. Trimming removed 1 base from V and 6 bases from J; junction bases left unmatched: 4. This CDR3 comprises 14 residues. The record originates from a study of CD8+CD57+ T cells in acquired aplastic anemia. Study-wide results and caveats: Patients showed no significant difference from controls in CD8+ Simpson's diversity.

Sequencing used sorted CD4+, CD8+, or CD8+CD57+ T cells (not recorded which) from PBMCs. The chain combines TRBV14 with TRBJ2-7; 9 positions match TRBD1. The clonotype was recovered from a human donor in good health. CDR3 sequence (DNA): TGTGCCAGCAGCCAAGTCGACAGGGGGGTCGAGCAGTACTTC. As protein: CASSQVDRGVEQYF.